This T cell receptor beta chain derives from a study of T cells in Graves' hyperthyroidism and ophthalmopathy. General study results and limits: A model of 13 V-J features distinguished ophthalmopathy from stable hyperthyroidism.

It was RNA transcripts that yielded the amplified TCR beta CDR3 regions. Researchers ran a first-round RT-PCR on the TCR CDR3 using the HTBI primer set. MiXCR, applied by TCRdb to the multiplex PCR reads, yields one record per CDR3 protein. In the table there are around 580,000 distinct CDR3 sequences, 16% of which are singletons. Graves' hyperthyroidism showing no ophthalmopathy progression within 18 months was considered stable. This CDR3 comprises 12 residues. The germline gives CDR1 MDHEN, CDR2 SYDVKM. V gave up 7 bases and J gave up 5 bases; unmatched junction bases: 5. A word on this clonotype: No antigen is known for it.

The sequence derives from a woman aged 18-29 years with Graves' hyperthyroidism. The specimen sequenced was blood. The rearrangement joins TRBV28 to TRBJ2-7; TRBD2 agrees at 7 bases. CDR3 sequence: CASKGGFNEQYF. CDR3 sequence (DNA): TGTGCCAGCAAGGGAGGGTTTAACGAGCAGTACTTC.